A selection of T cell receptor beta chains follows, all from one sample in a study of blood T cells in healthy people across ages. In TCRdb, the 5' RACE reads were re-called with MiXCR into one record per CDR3 protein. The sample records 550,000 to 700,000 distinct CDR3 sequences, 27% being singletons. The sequencing input was blood. The receptors were gathered from a woman between 65 and 79 years old in good health. The CDR3 runs from the conserved cysteine through the conserved F or W. Fields, in order: CDR3 length, D gene, V gene, J gene, clone size, CDR3 DNA, CDR3 protein. A D gene is named only where the DNA matches it firmly. Clone size is given for some rows only: seen once, a few or many times, or a class if the clone is expanded.

>14|.|TRBV3-1|TRBJ1-4|.
TGTGCCAGCAGCCAAGGCCCGCGCGGGGAAAAACTGTTTTTT
CASSQGPRGEKLFF
>15|TRBD1|TRBV7-3|TRBJ2-7|many
TGTGCCAGCAGCGTCTCCGGGACAGGGGCCTACGAGCAGTACTTC
CASSVSGTGAYEQYF
>14|TRBD1|TRBV5-4|TRBJ1-6|.
TGTGCCAGCAGCCTGGACAGGGTTAATTCACCCCTCCACTTT
CASSLDRVNSPLHF
>13|TRBD2|TRBV7-2|TRBJ2-5|.
TGTGCCAGCAGTAGCGGGGGGCGGGAGACCCAGTACTTC
CASSSGGRETQYF
>14|.|TRBV20-1|TRBJ1-2|few
TGCAGTGCTAGAGATCTGGTAGAGTCTTATGGCTACACCTTC
CSARDLVESYGYTF
>13|.|TRBV5-1|TRBJ2-5|.
TGCGCCAGCAGCCTCCGGGAAGGAGAGACCCAGTACTTC
CASSLREGETQYF
>14|.|TRBV6-6|TRBJ2-4|.
TGTGCCAGCACCTACCGGGACGGGGGAAACATTCAGTACTTC
CASTYRDGGNIQYF
>14|.|TRBV11-2|TRBJ2-2|.
TGTGCCAGCGGGCAGGTTATCAACACCGGGGAGCTGTTTTTT
CASGQVINTGELFF
>13|.|TRBV6-2/TRBV6-3|TRBJ1-2|.
TGTGCCAGCGTTGCTGAACAGTACTATGGCTACACCTTC
CASVAEQYYGYTF
>14|TRBD1|TRBV12-3/TRBV12-4|TRBJ2-5|few
TGTGCCAGCAGTTTAGAGGGACAGAGCCGGGCCCAGTACTTC
CASSLEGQSRAQYF
>15|.|TRBV7-2|TRBJ1-6|.
TGTGCCAGCACCCCTGGGCAGGGGAGGAATTCACCCCTCCACTTT
CASTPGQGRNSPLHF
>14|.|TRBV29-1|TRBJ1-4|.
TGCAGCGCATCGACCCCTGCAACTAATGAAAAACTGTTTTTT
CSASTPATNEKLFF
>16|.|TRBV7-9|TRBJ2-2|.
TGTGCCAGCAGATTTGAAAAGGCCACCTCGACCGGGGAGCTGTTTTTT
CASRFEKATSTGELFF